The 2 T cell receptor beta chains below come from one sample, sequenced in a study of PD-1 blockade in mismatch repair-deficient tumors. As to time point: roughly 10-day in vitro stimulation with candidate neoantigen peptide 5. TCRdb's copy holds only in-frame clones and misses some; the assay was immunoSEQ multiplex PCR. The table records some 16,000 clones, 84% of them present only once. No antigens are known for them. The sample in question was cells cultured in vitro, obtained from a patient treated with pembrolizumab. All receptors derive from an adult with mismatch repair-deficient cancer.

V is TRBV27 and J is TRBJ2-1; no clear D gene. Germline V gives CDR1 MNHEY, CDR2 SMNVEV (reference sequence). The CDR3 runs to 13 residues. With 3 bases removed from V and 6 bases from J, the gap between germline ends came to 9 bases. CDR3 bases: TGTGCCAGCAGTTTCGGCGGCCCCAATGAGCAGTTCTTC. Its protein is CASSFGGPNEQFF.

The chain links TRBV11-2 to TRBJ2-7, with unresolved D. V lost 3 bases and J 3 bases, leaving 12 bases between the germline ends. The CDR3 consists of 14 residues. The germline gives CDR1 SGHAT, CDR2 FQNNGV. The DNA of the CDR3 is TGTGCCAGCAGCTTTTATAAGTCTGTCTACGAGCAGTACTTC. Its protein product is CASSFYKSVYEQYF.